One sample yielded the 10 T cell receptor beta chains listed below, sequenced in a study of cytomegalovirus exposure and HLA in healthy donors. Assay: immunoSEQ multiplex PCR; the TCRdb copy retains only in-frame clones and omits some. The table shows about 120,000 clones, with roughly 87% occurring only once. Source material: PBMCs. These receptors came from a woman in her late teens or twenties in good health and CMV-seronegative.

The chain combines TRBV28 with TRBJ1-3; D call uncertain. This CDR3 has 14 amino acids. Germline V gives CDR1 MDHEN, CDR2 SYDVKM. Trimming removed 5 bases at V and 5 bases at J, with 13 bases between. CDR3 protein: CASSPSGRRNTIYF. The CDR3 DNA is TGTGCCAGCAGTCCCTCAGGAAGAAGAAACACCATATATTTT.

This chain joins TRBV27 and TRBJ1-2, with a possible D match to TRBD1 (5 bases). CDR3 length: 14 residues. Trimming removed 2 bases from V and 8 bases from J, with 15 bases in between. Germline V lookup: CDR1 MNHEY, CDR2 SMNVEV (reference sequence). DNA of the CDR3: TGTGCCAGCAGTTTAAAGGGGTACTTAGGCGGCTACACCTTC. Translation gives CASSLKGYLGGYTF.

This chain joins TRBV5-1 and TRBJ2-1, with TRBD2 matching over 11 bases. Germline V gene sequence: CDR1 SGHRS, CDR2 YFSETQ. The CDR3 is made up of 15 amino acids. Germline trimming cut 0 bases from V and 11 bases from J; bases unmatched to any gene: 7. CDR3 region: CASSLGSGGAHQQFF. In nucleotides, the CDR3 is TGCGCCAGCAGCTTGGGTAGCGGGGGGGCACATCAGCAGTTCTTC.

The chain couples TRBV7-9 to TRBJ2-2; 9 bases are a match to TRBD1. This CDR3 comprises 16 residues. The junction had 3 bases not matched to a gene; V was cut back by 4 bases and J by 0 bases. Germline CDR1 SEHNR, CDR2 FQNEAQ (reference sequence). Written as DNA, the CDR3 is TGTGCCAGCAGCTCAGGGACAGGGACGAACACCGGGGAGCTGTTTTTT. Its translation: CASSSGTGTNTGELFF.

Details on this clone: Other nucleotide sequences in the sample specify the same CDR3. The J gene is TRBJ1-1, the V gene TRBV6-5; D might be TRBD1 (5 bases). V gave up 0 bases and J gave up 5 bases, with 10 bases separating them. This CDR3 has 14 amino acids. Germline assignment: CDR1 MNHEY and CDR2 SVGAGI. CDR3 residues: CASSYSTGGTEAFF. The DNA of the CDR3 is TGTGCCAGCAGTTACTCGACGGGGGGGACTGAAGCTTTCTTT.

V usage is TRBV5-4 and J usage is TRBJ1-2, with TRBD1 matching over 12 bases. Germline V gene lookup returns CDR1 SGHNT and CDR2 YYREEE (reference sequence). This CDR3 region has 17 residues. The ends lost 0 bases at V and 8 bases at J; junction bases unmatched: 11. Written as DNA, the CDR3 is TGTGCCAGCAGCTTGGATGGGACAGGGGGCCCTTTTCGGGGCTACACCTTC. Protein product: CASSLDGTGGPFRGYTF.

The chain uses TRBV5-1 and TRBJ2-3; D is possibly TRBD1 (5 bases). The CDR3 sequence is 14 residues long. CDR1 is SGHRS, CDR2 YFSETQ, per germline. The V and J ends lost 0 bases and 2 bases respectively, with 7 bases between them. The CDR3 coding sequence is TGCGCCAGCAGCTTGGGACAGCACACAGATACGCAGTATTTT. It translates to CASSLGQHTDTQYF.

V gene TRBV11-2 combines with J gene TRBJ1-1; 9 bases are shared with TRBD1. CDR3 length equals 17 residues. V lost 5 bases to trimming and J lost 3 bases; unmatched junction nucleotides: 13. CDR1 SGHAT and CDR2 FQNNGV come from the germline V gene. The CDR3 nucleotides are TGTGCCAGCAGCCAGCGGGGACAGGGAGGGGGGGACACTGAAGCTTTCTTT. It translates to CASSQRGQGGGDTEAFF.

This chain connects TRBV28 to TRBJ2-7; 7 bases align to TRBD1. This CDR3 comprises 18 residues. The germline V gene has CDR1 MDHEN and CDR2 SYDVKM. Germline trimming cut 6 bases from V and 2 bases from J; bases unmatched to any gene: 19. The DNA of the CDR3 is TGTGCCAGCAGAGGAGACCGGGACAGAAACACCGGAACCTACGAGCAGTACTTC. Its translation is CASRGDRDRNTGTYEQYF.

This chain uses TRBV10-1 with TRBJ2-4, with D perhaps TRBD1 (6 bases). V shed 4 bases and J shed 6 bases, with 16 bases lying between them. This CDR3 spans 15 amino acids. Germline V lookup: CDR1 WNHNN, CDR2 SYGVQD (reference sequence). The CDR3 DNA follows: TGCGCCAGCAGTGGAAAAAAGGGGGTAGGAAACATTCAGTACTTC. It yields the protein CASSGKKGVGNIQYF.